These 15 T cell receptor beta chains originate from one sample sequenced in a study of blood T cell repertoires in COVID-19. Some clones are missing from TCRdb's copy, which holds only in-frame ones; the method was immunoSEQ multiplex PCR. This sample yields some 80,000 clones, of which around 84% are seen a single time; just over 35% belongs to the top ten. Specimen: peripheral blood. The source of these receptors is a woman aged 70-85 years with acute or convalescent COVID-19.

J is TRBJ2-5 and V is TRBV18; perhaps TRBD1 as D (6 bases). The CDR3 totals 13 residues. V was trimmed by 3 bases and J by 4 bases, leaving 9 bases between them. Germline CDR1 is KGHSH and CDR2 is LQKENI. CDR3: CASSPGTRETQYF. The CDR3, as DNA: TGTGCCAGCTCACCCGGGACACGAGAGACCCAGTACTTC.

The J gene is TRBJ2-1, the V gene TRBV27; 8 nucleotides match TRBD2. V gave up 2 bases and J gave up 9 bases; unmatched junction bases: 15. The CDR3 has 17 residues. Germline V lookup: CDR1 MNHEY, CDR2 SMNVEV (reference sequence). The chain's CDR3 is CASSLSPLAGVLPEQFF. In nucleotides, the CDR3 is TGTGCCAGCAGTTTAAGTCCTCTAGCGGGTGTTCTTCCTGAGCAGTTCTTC.

This chain connects TRBV2 to TRBJ2-7; D not certain. This CDR3 comprises 11 residues. Germline CDR1 and CDR2: SNHLY and FYNNEI. V shed 7 bases and J shed 4 bases, with 8 bases lying between them. The CDR3, as DNA: TGTGCCAGCATGGAGTTTTACGAGCAGTACTTC. Translating gives CASMEFYEQYF.

The chain uses TRBV2 and TRBJ2-3; TRBD2 agrees at 9 bases. CDR1 SNHLY and CDR2 FYNNEI come from the germline V gene. This CDR3 is built from 15 residues. The V gene end was trimmed by 4 bases and the J gene end by 2 bases; junction bases not matched to a gene: 4. In DNA, the CDR3 is TGTGCCAGCAGTGCCACTAGCGGGCCCACAGATACGCAGTATTTT. Amino acid sequence: CASSATSGPTDTQYF.

This clone was detected many times. The chain links TRBV13 to TRBJ2-5, with TRBD2 identical over 11 bases. Trimming at V came to 3 bases and at J to 5 bases, leaving 23 bases not matched to a gene. Germline values: CDR1 PRHDT, CDR2 FYEKMQ (reference sequence). The CDR3 loop spans 21 amino acids. CDR3 sequence reads: CASSFSDPVDDLAGGKETQYF. The CDR3 nucleotides are TGTGCCAGCAGCTTCTCAGACCCGGTGGACGACTTAGCGGGAGGGAAGGAGACCCAGTACTTC. Full variable domain (rest looked up from reference TRBV13 and TRBJ2-5): AAGVIQSPRHLIKEKRETATLKCYPIPRHDTVYWYQQGPGQDPQFLISFYEKMQSDKGSIPDRFSAQQFSDYHSELNMSSLELGDSALYFCASSFSDPVDDLAGGKETQYFGPGTRLLVL.

In nucleotides, the CDR3 is TGTGCCTGGACCACACTAGCGGTTCAAGAGACCCAGTACTTC. Encoded protein: CAWTTLAVQETQYF. This chain joins TRBV30 and TRBJ2-5, with 8 bases matching TRBD2. CDR3 length: 14 amino acids. From germline, CDR1 is GTSNPN and CDR2 SVGIG (reference sequence). Trimming cost V 4 bases and J 2 bases; bases outside gene matches: 6.

This chain joins TRBV6-2 or TRBV6-3 and TRBJ1-2; D not certain. V lost 2 bases and J lost 4, with 11 bases in between. Germline CDR1 is MNHEY and CDR2 is SVGEGT. The CDR3 covers 14 residues. The DNA for the CDR3 is TGTGCCAGCAGTTACGGTGGGCAGATCTATGGCTACACCTTC. As protein: CASSYGGQIYGYTF.

The chain employs TRBV27 and TRBJ2-7, with a possible D match to TRBD1 (6 bases). The CDR3 is 15 residues long. Trimming cost V 4 bases and J 4 bases, with 17 bases left between them. Germline loops: CDR1 MNHEY, CDR2 SMNVEV (reference sequence). CDR3 sequence reads: CASSWYRTVGYEQYF. In DNA, the CDR3 is TGTGCCAGCAGTTGGTATAGGACAGTCGGTTACGAGCAGTACTTC.

CDR3 nucleotides: TGCGCCAGCAGCTCGAATACAGGGGTGGATACGCAGTATTTT. As protein: CASSSNTGVDTQYF. The chain joins TRBV5-1 to TRBJ2-3; 7 bases are shared with TRBD1. The CDR3 has 14 amino acids. Germline-derived CDR1 and CDR2 are SGHRS and YFSETQ. V shed 3 bases, J shed 6 bases, and the junction held 7 bases outside the gene matches.

The chain employs TRBV27 and TRBJ2-6; 7 nucleotides agree with TRBD1. Germline CDR1 MNHEY, CDR2 SMNVEV (reference sequence). Trimming removed 4 bases from V and 4 bases from J; junction bases left unmatched: 7. This CDR3 is built from 16 residues. The CDR3 nucleotides are TGTGCCAGCAGTTCCATCAGGGGGTGGGGGGCCAACGTCCTGACTTTC. Encoded protein: CASSSIRGWGANVLTF.

This clone was seen a few times. This chain joins TRBV3-1 (or the pseudogene TRBV3-2) and TRBJ2-7; D is unclear. Germline CDR1 is LGHDT and CDR2 is YNNKEL (reference sequence). The CDR3 has 15 residues. The V gene lost 1 base and the J gene lost 1 base, with 11 bases spanning the gap. The CDR3: CASSQVPGSSYEQYF. CDR3 sequence (DNA): TGTGCCAGCAGCCAAGTACCAGGAAGTTCCTACGAGCAGTACTTC.

The chain links TRBV5-1 to TRBJ2-2, with D possibly matching TRBD1 (5 bases). The CDR3 has 15 amino acids. V gave up 4 bases and J gave up 5 bases, with 15 bases separating them. Germline V gives CDR1 SGHRS, CDR2 YFSETQ. The DNA for the CDR3 is TGCGCCAGCAGCGTAGATCAGGGTTCTACCGGGGAGCTGTTTTTT. Translating it yields CASSVDQGSTGELFF.

By share, this clone counts as large. The CDR3 reads CASSLVGSGTADNEQFF. The CDR3 DNA follows: TGTGCCAGCAGCTTAGTGGGTAGCGGGACCGCTGACAATGAGCAGTTCTTC. J is TRBJ2-1 and V is TRBV7-8; TRBD2 matches at 8 bases. With 1 base clipped from V and 5 bases from J, the junction kept 10 bases outside the gene matches. CDR3 length equals 17 residues. CDR1 and CDR2 from the germline V gene are SGHVS and FQNEAQ.

The V and J genes are TRBV7-9 and TRBJ2-3; TRBD2 agrees at 8 bases. The CDR3 contains 16 residues. The V gene end was trimmed by 6 bases and the J gene end by 0 bases; junction bases not matched to a gene: 8. The germline gives CDR1 SEHNR, CDR2 FQNEAQ (reference sequence). The chain's CDR3 is CASRRTSGASTDTQYF. The CDR3 region has the DNA TGTGCCAGCAGACGTACTAGCGGAGCTAGCACAGATACGCAGTATTTT.

This clone turned up a few times. J is TRBJ2-3 and V is TRBV24-1; 12 bases map to TRBD2. The CDR3 loop spans 21 amino acids. CDR1 KGHDR and CDR2 SFDVKD come from the germline V gene. V lost 0 bases, J lost 3 bases, and 15 bases stayed unmatched. CDR3 loop: CATSDLGFGLAGGPPTDTQYF. In DNA, the CDR3 is TGTGCCACCAGTGATTTGGGATTCGGGCTAGCGGGAGGGCCCCCTACAGATACGCAGTATTTT.